Following are 6 T cell receptor beta chains from one sample sequenced in a study of T cell changes during pregnancy in multiple sclerosis. TCRdb's table, derived via immunoSEQ multiplex PCR, lists solely in-frame clones and lacks some. Of about 60,000 clones in the sample, 96% were seen once. The sample here was CD8+ T cells from peripheral blood mononuclear cells, taken after pregnancy. These receptors came from a female donor with multiple sclerosis, enrolled in a pregnancy study.

The chain recombines TRBV2 with TRBJ2-4, with D perhaps TRBD2 (5 bases). From germline, CDR1 is SNHLY and CDR2 FYNNEI. V lost 1 base and J 0 bases, leaving 10 bases between the germline ends. The CDR3 is made up of 16 amino acids. In DNA form, the CDR3 reads TGTGCCAGCAGTGAAGGGTGGGAGAGAGCCAAAAACATTCAGTACTTC. Protein sequence: CASSEGWERAKNIQYF.

This clone was seen only once. V gene TRBV27 combines with J gene TRBJ2-2; 8 bases agree with TRBD1. Looked up from germline, CDR1 is MNHEY and CDR2 is SMNVEV (reference sequence). With 1 base clipped from V and 4 bases from J, the junction kept 8 bases outside the gene matches. The CDR3 has 17 amino acids. CDR3 residues: CASSLYQTGVGTGELFF. The CDR3 bases are TGTGCCAGCAGTTTATACCAGACAGGGGTTGGCACCGGGGAGCTGTTTTTT.

The chain joins TRBV6-5 to TRBJ2-5; TRBD1 is a possible D gene (5 bases). CDR1 and CDR2 from the germline V gene are MNHEY and SVGAGI. The germline V and J ends were trimmed by 8 bases and 5 bases, with 15 bases remaining between them. This CDR3 has 13 residues. The CDR3 reads CASQGLMKETQYF. For the CDR3, the DNA is TGTGCCAGCCAGGGCTTGATGAAGGAGACCCAGTACTTC.

This chain joins TRBV7-2 and TRBJ2-7, with D possibly being TRBD2 (5 bases). CDR1 is SGHTA and CDR2 is FQGNSA in the germline V gene. The CDR3 is 14 amino acids. The V end was cut by 6 bases, the J end by 4 bases, with 16 bases between. The CDR3 is CASSHPGTFYEQYF. CDR3 coding DNA: TGTGCCAGCAGTCATCCGGGAACCTTTTACGAGCAGTACTTC.

This chain links TRBV7-8 with TRBJ2-1, with 10 nucleotides matching TRBD2. J gave up 5 bases and V 0 bases, and 4 bases lay outside the gene matches. This CDR3 spans 16 amino acids. The germline V gene has CDR1 SGHVS and CDR2 FQNEAQ. CDR3 DNA: TGTGCCAGCAGCTTAGCCCCTAGCGGGAGTAACAATGAGCAGTTCTTC. Translation gives CASSLAPSGSNNEQFF.

This chain joins TRBV2 and TRBJ2-3; a weak D match, TRBD2 (6 bases). This CDR3 has 15 residues. Germline V lookup: CDR1 SNHLY, CDR2 FYNNEI. Trimming removed 7 bases at V and 6 bases at J, with 20 bases between. CDR3 bases: TGTGCCAGCACCTGGGGAGGCGGTGAGTTGGATACGCAGTATTTT. Residues: CASTWGGGELDTQYF.